This TCR beta chain was recorded in a study of graft-versus-host responses after intestinal transplantation. The wider study: Anti-thymocyte globulin was used for induction in all recipients, who then took tacrolimus and steroids for 3 to 4 years.

Concerning this clone itself: Its antigen is still unknown.

Study-level results: The authors found GvH clones in recipient marrow, some appearing first in ileum or blood.

Germline CDR1 WNHNN, CDR2 SYGVQD (reference sequence). The V segment lost 6 bases and the J segment 4 bases; nucleotides outside the gene matches: 5. The CDR3 length is 13 residues. Generated by immunoSEQ multiplex PCR, the TCRdb table keeps only in-frame clones and is missing some. The sample carries about 150,000 clones, roughly 91% recorded once. The sequencing used unstimulated CD4+ T cells sorted from spleen or lymph node cells, collected before intestinal transplant. The rearrangement links TRBV10-1 to TRBJ2-7; 8 nucleotides align to TRBD1. This TCR was sampled from a human donor who received an intestinal transplant. CDR3 coding DNA: TGCGCCAGCAGCGGACAGGGACGGTACGAGCAGTACTTC. Translated, it gives CASSGQGRYEQYF.